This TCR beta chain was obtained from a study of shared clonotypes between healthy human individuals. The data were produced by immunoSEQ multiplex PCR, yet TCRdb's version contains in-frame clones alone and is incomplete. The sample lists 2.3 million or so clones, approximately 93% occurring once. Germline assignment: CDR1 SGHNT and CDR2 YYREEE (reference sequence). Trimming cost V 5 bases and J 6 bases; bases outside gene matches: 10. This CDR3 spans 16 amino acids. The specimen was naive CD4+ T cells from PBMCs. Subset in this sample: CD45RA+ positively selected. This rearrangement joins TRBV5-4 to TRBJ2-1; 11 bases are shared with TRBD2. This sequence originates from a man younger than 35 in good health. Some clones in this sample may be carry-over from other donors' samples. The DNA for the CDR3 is TGTGCCAGCAGAGATTCCGGGACTAGCGGATTCAATGAGCAGTTCTTC. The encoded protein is CASRDSGTSGFNEQFF.